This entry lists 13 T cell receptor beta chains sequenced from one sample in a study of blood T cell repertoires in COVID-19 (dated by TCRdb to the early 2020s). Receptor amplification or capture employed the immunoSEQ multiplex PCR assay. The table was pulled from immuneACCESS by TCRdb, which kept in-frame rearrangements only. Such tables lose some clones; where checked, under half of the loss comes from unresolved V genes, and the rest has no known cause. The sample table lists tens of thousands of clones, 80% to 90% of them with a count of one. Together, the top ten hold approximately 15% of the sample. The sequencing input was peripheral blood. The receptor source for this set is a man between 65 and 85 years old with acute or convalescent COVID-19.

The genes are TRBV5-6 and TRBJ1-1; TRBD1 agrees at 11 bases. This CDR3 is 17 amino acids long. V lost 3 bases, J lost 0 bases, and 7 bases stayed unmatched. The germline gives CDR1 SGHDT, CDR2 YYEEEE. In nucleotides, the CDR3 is TGTGCCAGCAGCTCCCGGGACAGGGGGACCTTGAACACTGAAGCTTTCTTT. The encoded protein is CASSSRDRGTLNTEAFF. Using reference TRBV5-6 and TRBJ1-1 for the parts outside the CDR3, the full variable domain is DAGVTQSPTHLIKTRGQQVTLRCSPKSGHDTVSWYQQALGQGPQFIFQYYEEEERQRGNFPDRFSGHQFPNYSSELNVNALLLGDSALYLCASSSRDRGTLNTEAFFGQGTRLTVV.

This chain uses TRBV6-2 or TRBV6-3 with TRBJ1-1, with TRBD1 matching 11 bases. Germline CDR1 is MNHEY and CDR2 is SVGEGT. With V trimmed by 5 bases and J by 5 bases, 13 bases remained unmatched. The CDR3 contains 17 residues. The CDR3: CASSPLPPGQGVTEAFF. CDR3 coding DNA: TGTGCCAGCAGTCCACTCCCACCGGGACAGGGGGTGACTGAAGCTTTCTTT.

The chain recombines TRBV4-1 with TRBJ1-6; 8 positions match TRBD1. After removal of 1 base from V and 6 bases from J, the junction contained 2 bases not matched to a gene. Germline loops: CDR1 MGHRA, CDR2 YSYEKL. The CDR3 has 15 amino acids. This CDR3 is CASSQVTGGNSPLHF. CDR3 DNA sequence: TGCGCCAGCAGCCAAGTTACAGGGGGTAATTCACCCCTCCACTTT.

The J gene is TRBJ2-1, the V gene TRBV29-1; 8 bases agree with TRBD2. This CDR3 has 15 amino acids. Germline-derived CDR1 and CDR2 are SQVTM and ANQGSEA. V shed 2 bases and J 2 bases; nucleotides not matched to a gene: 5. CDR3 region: CSVEKAGVTYNEQFF. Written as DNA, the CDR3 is TGCAGCGTTGAAAAAGCGGGGGTTACCTACAATGAGCAGTTCTTC.

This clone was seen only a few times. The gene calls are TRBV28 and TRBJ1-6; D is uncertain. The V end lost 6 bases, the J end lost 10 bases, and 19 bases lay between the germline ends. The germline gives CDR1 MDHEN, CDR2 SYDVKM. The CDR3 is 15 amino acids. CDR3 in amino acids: CASSTPGRRESPLHF. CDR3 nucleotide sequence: TGTGCCAGCAGCACCCCGGGCAGGAGGGAGTCACCCCTCCACTTT.

Written as DNA, the CDR3 is TGTGCCAGCAGACCCACAGGGGGCGGACTTGGCTACACCTTC. Translated, it gives CASRPTGGGLGYTF. V usage is TRBV28 and J usage is TRBJ1-2; 9 bases line up with TRBD1. J lost 7 bases, V lost 6 bases, and 9 bases had no gene match. CDR3 size: 14 residues. The germline gives CDR1 MDHEN, CDR2 SYDVKM.

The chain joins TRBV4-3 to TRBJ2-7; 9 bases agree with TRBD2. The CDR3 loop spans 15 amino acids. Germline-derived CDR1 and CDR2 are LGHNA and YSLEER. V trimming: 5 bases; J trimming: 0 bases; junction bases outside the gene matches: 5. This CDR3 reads CASSKAGGGSYEQYF. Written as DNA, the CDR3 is TGCGCCAGCAGCAAAGCGGGAGGAGGCTCCTACGAGCAGTACTTC.

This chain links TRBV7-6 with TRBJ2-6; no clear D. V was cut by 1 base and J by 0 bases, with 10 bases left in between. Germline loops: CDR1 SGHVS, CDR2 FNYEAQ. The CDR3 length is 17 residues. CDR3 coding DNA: TGTGCCAGCAGCTTAGTTGGGCCAGGCTCTGGGGCCAACGTCCTGACTTTC. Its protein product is CASSLVGPGSGANVLTF.

CDR3 loop: CATSRDRGGFDEQYF. In DNA form, the CDR3 reads TGTGCCACCAGCAGAGACAGGGGAGGGTTCGACGAGCAGTACTTC. V gene TRBV15 combines with J gene TRBJ2-7; D is possibly TRBD2 (7 bases). Germline CDR1 reads LNHNV; CDR2 reads YYDKDF (reference sequence). The ends were cut back, 0 bases at V and 5 bases at J, with 14 bases in the middle. The CDR3 length is 15 residues.

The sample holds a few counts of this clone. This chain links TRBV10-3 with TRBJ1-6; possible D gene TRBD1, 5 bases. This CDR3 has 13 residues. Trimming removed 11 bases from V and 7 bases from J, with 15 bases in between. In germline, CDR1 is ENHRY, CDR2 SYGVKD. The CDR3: CALRGSGNSPLHF. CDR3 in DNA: TGTGCCCTGCGAGGCTCAGGGAATTCACCCCTCCACTTT.

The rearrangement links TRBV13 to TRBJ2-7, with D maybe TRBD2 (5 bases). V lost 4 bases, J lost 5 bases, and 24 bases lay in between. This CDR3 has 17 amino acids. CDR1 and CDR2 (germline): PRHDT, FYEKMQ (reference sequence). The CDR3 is CASSSLHTSWVGNEQYF. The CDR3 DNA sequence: TGTGCCAGCAGCTCGCTCCACACTAGTTGGGTAGGCAACGAGCAGTACTTC.

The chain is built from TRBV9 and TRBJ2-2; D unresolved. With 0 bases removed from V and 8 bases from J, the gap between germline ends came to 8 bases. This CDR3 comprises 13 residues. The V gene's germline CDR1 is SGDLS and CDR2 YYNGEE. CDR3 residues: CASSVVVRGELFF. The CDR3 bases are TGTGCCAGCAGCGTAGTAGTCCGAGGGGAGCTGTTTTTT.

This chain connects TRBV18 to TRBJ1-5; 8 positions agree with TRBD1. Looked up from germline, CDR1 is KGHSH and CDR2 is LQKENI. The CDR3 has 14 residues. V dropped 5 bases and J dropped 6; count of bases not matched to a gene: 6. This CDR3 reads CASSGQGRGQPQHF. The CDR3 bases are TGTGCCAGCTCAGGACAGGGTAGGGGTCAGCCCCAGCATTTT.